The clone carrying this T cell receptor beta chain came up a few times. What it binds is not known. The study sequenced cultured CD4+ T cell DNA using the Oncomine TCR Beta short-read assay. TCRdb called the PCR reads again in MiXCR, with one record for every CDR3 protein. The sample consists of 20,000 to 25,000 distinct CDR3 sequences, approximately 29% of them appearing once. The data originate from a study of vaccination and CD4 T cells after COVID-19. About the research overall: A vaccine, either BNT162b2 or mRNA-1273, was given to participants in two doses. Cells were stimulated with overlapping spike peptides from SARS-CoV-2, HCoV-NL63, HCoV-OC43 and HCoV-229E.

V was pared by 3 bases and J by 7 bases, with 9 bases between. The CDR3 has 13 amino acids. CDR1 is MNHEY, CDR2 SVGAGI, per germline. As for treatment: roughly 10-day PBMC culture with coronavirus spike peptide pools or control peptides (ViraFEST assay). The genes are TRBV6-5 and TRBJ2-2; possible D gene TRBD2, 6 bases. The sequencing sample was made of cultured CD4+ T cells from blood. The receptor comes from a human donor with COVID-19. The chain's CDR3 is CASSYPGGGELFF. In nucleotides, the CDR3 is TGTGCCAGCAGTTATCCCGGGGGCGGGGAGCTGTTTTTT.